Sequencing of this T cell receptor beta chain was carried out in a study of blood T cell repertoires in COVID-19. Study background: Spain, Italy and the United States supplied samples that represented acute and convalescent COVID-19. T cells, B-cell-depleted T cells, or PBMCs supplied cDNA or gDNA.

The study assigned cohorts using participant-reported clinical history. Authors' data handling: Nucleated cell number was recorded as an estimate derived from reference gene primer amplification. Assay: immunoSEQ multiplex PCR; the TCRdb copy retains only in-frame clones and omits some. For V, J and clone size, that table is used; D and trimming come from the DNA. Among 150,000 to 200,000 clones listed, 80% were seen once. Germline V gene data show CDR1 as SGHTA and CDR2 as FQGTGA. Losses at the gene ends were 2 bases for V and 6 bases for J; bases not matched to a gene: 8. The CDR3 is made up of 16 amino acids.

The sample was PBMCs or T cells enriched from blood (not recorded which). This chain uses TRBV7-3 with TRBJ2-1; 9 bases agree with TRBD2. The sequence was obtained from a man aged 35 to 55 who had recovered from COVID-19. CDR3 coding DNA: TGTGCCAGCAGCTTAGCAAGCGGGGGGCAAGGCAATGAGCAGTTCTTC. Its translation is CASSLASGGQGNEQFF.